The text below deals with one T cell receptor beta chain. The entry originates in a study of cytomegalovirus exposure and HLA in healthy donors. The CDR3 spans 15 residues. V trimming: 4 bases; J trimming: 6 bases; junction bases outside the gene matches: 11. Germline CDR1 SGHTA, CDR2 FQGNSA. Both 60 Vbeta primers and 13 Jbeta primers went into the PCR. Only in-frame clones appear in the TCRdb table, and some are missing; sequencing was by immunoSEQ multiplex PCR. The data hold some 150,000 clones, with about 75% observed a single time. Material: PBMCs. The TCR sequence derives from a man aged 35-49 years in good health and CMV-seronegative. The chain recombines TRBV7-2 with TRBJ2-7; 8 positions match TRBD2. The CDR3 protein is CASSSEGLAGGEQYF. The CDR3 DNA reads TGTGCCAGCAGCTCAGAGGGGCTAGCGGGCGGCGAGCAGTACTTC.